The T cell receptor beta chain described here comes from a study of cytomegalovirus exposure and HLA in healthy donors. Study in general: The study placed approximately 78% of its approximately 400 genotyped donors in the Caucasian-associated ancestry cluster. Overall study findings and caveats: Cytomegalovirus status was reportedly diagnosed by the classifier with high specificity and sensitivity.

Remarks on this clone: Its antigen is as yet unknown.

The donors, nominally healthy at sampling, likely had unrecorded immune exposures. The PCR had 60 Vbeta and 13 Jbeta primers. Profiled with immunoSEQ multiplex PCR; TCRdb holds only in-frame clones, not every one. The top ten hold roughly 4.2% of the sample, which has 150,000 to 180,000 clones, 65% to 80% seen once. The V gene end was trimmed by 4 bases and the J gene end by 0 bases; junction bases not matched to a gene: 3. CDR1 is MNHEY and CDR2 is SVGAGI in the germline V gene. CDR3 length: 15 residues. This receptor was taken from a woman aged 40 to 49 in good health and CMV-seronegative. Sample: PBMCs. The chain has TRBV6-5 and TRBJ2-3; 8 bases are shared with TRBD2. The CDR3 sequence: CASSFSGGSTDTQYF. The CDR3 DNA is TGTGCCAGCAGTTTCAGCGGGGGTAGCACAGATACGCAGTATTTT.